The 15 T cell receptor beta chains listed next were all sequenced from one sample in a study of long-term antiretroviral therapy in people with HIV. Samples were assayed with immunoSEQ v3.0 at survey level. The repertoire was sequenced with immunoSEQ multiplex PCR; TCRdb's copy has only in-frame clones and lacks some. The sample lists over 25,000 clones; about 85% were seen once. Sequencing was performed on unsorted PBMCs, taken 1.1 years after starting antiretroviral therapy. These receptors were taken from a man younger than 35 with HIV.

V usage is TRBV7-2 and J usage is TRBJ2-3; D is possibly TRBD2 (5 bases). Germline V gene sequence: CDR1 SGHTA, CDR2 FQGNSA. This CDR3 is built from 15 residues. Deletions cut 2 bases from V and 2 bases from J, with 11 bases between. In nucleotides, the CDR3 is TGTGCCAGCAGCTTACCGACTACCTACACAGATACGCAGTATTTT. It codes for CASSLPTTYTDTQYF.

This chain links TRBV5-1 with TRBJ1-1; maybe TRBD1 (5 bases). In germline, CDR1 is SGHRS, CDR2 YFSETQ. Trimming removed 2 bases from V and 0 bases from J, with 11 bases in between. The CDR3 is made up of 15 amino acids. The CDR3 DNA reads TGCGCCAGCAGCTTTGCCCGGGGGGTGAACACTGAAGCTTTCTTT. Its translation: CASSFARGVNTEAFF.

CDR3 in DNA: TGTGCCAGCAGTTATCAGAACACTGAAGCTTTCTTT. Protein product: CASSYQNTEAFF. The chain joins TRBV6-5 to TRBJ1-1; no firm D call. Trimming pared 3 bases from V and 1 base from J, leaving 3 bases between. The CDR3 spans 12 residues. Germline V gives CDR1 MNHEY, CDR2 SVGAGI.

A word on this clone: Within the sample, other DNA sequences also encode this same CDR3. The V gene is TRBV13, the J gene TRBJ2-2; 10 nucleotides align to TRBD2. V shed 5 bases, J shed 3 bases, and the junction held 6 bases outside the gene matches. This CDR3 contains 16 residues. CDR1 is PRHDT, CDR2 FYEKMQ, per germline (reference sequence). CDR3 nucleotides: TGTGCCAGCAGCGCCACCGGACTAGCGGACACCGGGGAGCTGTTTTTT. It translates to CASSATGLADTGELFF.

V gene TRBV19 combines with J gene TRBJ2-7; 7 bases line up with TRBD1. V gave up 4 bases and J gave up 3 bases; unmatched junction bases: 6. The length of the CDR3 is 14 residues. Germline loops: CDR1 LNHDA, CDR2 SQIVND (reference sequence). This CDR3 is CASSTSTGNYEQYF. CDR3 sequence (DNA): TGTGCCAGTAGTACCTCGACAGGGAACTACGAGCAGTACTTC.

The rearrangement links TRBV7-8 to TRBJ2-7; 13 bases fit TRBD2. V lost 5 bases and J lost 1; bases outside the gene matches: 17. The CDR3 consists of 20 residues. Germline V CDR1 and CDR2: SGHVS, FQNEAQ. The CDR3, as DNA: TGTGCCAGCAGCGATCCTTTACCAGGACTAGCGGGGGCAGCTTCCTACGAGCAGTACTTC. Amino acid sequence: CASSDPLPGLAGAASYEQYF.

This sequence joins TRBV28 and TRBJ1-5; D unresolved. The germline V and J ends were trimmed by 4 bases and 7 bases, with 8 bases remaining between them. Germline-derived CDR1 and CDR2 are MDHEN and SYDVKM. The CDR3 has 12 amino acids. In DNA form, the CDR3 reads TGTGCCAGCAGTTCGGGGAAGCAGCCCCAGCATTTT. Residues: CASSSGKQPQHF.

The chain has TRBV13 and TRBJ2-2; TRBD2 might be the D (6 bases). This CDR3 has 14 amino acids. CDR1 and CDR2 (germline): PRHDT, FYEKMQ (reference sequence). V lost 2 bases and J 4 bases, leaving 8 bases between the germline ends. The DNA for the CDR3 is TGTGCCAGCAGCTTACTCGGGGGCACCGGGGAGCTGTTTTTT. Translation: CASSLLGGTGELFF.

The CDR3 loop is CASSLPPTGMGEKLFF. For the CDR3, the DNA is TGCGCCAGCAGCTTGCCACCGACAGGGATGGGTGAAAAACTGTTTTTT. This chain joins TRBV5-1 and TRBJ1-4; 7 nucleotides match TRBD1. The germline V gene encodes CDR1 SGHRS and CDR2 YFSETQ. The CDR3 has 16 residues. V lost 1 base, J lost 7 bases, and 10 bases stayed unmatched.

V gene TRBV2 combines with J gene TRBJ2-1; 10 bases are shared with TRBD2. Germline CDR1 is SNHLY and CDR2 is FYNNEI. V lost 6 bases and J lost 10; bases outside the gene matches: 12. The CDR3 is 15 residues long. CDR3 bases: TGTGCCAGCAGCCCACAGCGGGGGGGCCGGGGCGAGCAGTTCTTC. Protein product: CASSPQRGGRGEQFF.

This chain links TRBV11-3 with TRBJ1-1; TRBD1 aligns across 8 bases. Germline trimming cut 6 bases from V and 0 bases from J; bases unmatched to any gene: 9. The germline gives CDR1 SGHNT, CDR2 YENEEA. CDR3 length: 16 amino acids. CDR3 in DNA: TGTGCCAGCAGTTTAAGAGGGACAGGCGTGAACACTGAAGCTTTCTTT. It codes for CASSLRGTGVNTEAFF.

This chain's CDR3 is CASSQGSEQFF. The CDR3 region has the DNA TGCGCCAGCAGCCAAGGTAGTGAGCAGTTCTTC. The chain employs TRBV4-1 and TRBJ2-1; no clear D. CDR1 is MGHRA and CDR2 is YSYEKL in the germline V gene. This CDR3 contains 11 residues. The ends were cut back, 1 base at V and 9 bases at J, with 4 bases in the middle.

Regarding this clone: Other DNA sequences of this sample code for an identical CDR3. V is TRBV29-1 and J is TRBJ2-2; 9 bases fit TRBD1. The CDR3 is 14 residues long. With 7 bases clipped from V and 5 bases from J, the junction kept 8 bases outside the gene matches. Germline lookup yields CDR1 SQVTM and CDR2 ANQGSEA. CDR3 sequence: CSARTGGRTGELFF. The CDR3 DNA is TGCAGCGCCCGAACAGGGGGCAGGACCGGGGAGCTGTTTTTT.

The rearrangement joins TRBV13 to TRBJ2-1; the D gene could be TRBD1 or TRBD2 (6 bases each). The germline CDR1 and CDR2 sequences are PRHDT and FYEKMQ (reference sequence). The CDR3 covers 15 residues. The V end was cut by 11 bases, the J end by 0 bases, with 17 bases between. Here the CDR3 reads CAYRDIGGSYNEQFF. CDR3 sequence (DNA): TGTGCCTACAGGGACATCGGGGGCTCCTACAATGAGCAGTTCTTC.

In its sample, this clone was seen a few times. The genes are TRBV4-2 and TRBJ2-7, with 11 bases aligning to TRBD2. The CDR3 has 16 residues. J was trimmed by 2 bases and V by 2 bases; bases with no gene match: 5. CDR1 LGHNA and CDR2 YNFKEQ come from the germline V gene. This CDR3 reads CASSQPTSGATYEQYF. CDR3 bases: TGTGCCAGCAGCCAACCGACTAGCGGGGCGACCTACGAGCAGTACTTC.